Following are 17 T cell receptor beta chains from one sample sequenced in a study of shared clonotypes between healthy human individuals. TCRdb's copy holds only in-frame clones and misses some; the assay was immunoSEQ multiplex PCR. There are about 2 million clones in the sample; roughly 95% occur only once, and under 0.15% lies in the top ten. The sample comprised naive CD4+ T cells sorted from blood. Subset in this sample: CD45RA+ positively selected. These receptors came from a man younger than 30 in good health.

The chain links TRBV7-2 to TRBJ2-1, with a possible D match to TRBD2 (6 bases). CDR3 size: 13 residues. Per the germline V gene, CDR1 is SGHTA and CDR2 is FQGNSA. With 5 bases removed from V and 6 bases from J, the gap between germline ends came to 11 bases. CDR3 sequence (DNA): TGTGCCAGCAGCCAGGGACTGTTCAATGAGCAGTTCTTC. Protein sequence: CASSQGLFNEQFF.

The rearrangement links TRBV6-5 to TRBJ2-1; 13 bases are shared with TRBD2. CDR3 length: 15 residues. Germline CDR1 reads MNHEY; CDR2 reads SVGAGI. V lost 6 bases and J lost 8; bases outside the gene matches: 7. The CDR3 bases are TGTGCCAGCAGAACCGGGACTAGCGGGATCGATGAGCAGTTCTTC. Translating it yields CASRTGTSGIDEQFF.

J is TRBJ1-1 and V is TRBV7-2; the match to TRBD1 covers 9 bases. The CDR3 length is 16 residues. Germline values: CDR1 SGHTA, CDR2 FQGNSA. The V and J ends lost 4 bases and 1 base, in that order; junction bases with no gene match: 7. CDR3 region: CASSWPGQGRNTEAFF. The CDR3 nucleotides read TGTGCCAGCAGCTGGCCGGGACAGGGTCGGAACACTGAAGCTTTCTTT.

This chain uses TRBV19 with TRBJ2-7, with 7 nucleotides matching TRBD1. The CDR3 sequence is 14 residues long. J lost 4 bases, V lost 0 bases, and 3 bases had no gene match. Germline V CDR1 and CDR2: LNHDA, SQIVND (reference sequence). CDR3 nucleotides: TGTGCCAGTAGTATAGAACAGGGGCCTTACGAGCAGTACTTC. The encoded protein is CASSIEQGPYEQYF.

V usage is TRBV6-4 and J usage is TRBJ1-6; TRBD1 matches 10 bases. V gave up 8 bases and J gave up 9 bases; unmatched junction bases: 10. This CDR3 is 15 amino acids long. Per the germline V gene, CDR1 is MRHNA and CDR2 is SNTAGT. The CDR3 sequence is CASGETGGDGSPLHF. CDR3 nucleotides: TGTGCCAGCGGGGAGACAGGGGGCGACGGTTCACCCCTCCACTTT.

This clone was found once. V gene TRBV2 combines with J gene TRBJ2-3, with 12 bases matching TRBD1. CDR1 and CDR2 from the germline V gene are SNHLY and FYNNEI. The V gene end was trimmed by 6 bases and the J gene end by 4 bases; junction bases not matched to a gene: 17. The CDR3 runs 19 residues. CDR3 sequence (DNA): TGTGCCAGCAGGACCGGGACAGGGGGCTGGGCATTGACCTCAGATACGCAGTATTTT. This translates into CASRTGTGGWALTSDTQYF. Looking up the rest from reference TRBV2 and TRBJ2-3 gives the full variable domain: EPEVTQTPSHQVTQMGQEVILRCVPISNHLYFYWYRQILGQKVEFLVSFYNNEISEKSEIFDDQFSVERPDGSNFTLKIRSTKLEDSAMYFCASRTGTGGWALTSDTQYFGPGTRLTVL.

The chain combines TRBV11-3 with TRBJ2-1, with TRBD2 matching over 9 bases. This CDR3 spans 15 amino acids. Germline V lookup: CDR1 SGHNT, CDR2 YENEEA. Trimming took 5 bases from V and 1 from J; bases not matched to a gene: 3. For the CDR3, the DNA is TGTGCCAGCAGCGTAGCGGGGGAGTCCTACAATGAGCAGTTCTTC. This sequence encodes CASSVAGESYNEQFF.

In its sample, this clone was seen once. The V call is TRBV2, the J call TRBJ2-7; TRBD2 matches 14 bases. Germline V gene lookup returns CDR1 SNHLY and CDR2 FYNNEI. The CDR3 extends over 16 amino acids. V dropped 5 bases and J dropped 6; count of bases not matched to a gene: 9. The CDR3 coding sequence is TGTGCCAGCAGTACCCGGACTAGCGGGGGGAGGTCCGAGCAGTACTTC. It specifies CASSTRTSGGRSEQYF. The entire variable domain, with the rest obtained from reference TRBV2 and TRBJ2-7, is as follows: EPEVTQTPSHQVTQMGQEVILRCVPISNHLYFYWYRQILGQKVEFLVSFYNNEISEKSEIFDDQFSVERPDGSNFTLKIRSTKLEDSAMYFCASSTRTSGGRSEQYFGPGTRLTVT.

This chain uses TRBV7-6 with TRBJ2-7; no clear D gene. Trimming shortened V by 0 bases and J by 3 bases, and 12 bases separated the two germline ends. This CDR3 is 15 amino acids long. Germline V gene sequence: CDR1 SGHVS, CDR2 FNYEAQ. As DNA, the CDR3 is TGTGCCAGCAGCTTAGCACCTAGTATGGTCTACGAGCAGTACTTC. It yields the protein CASSLAPSMVYEQYF.

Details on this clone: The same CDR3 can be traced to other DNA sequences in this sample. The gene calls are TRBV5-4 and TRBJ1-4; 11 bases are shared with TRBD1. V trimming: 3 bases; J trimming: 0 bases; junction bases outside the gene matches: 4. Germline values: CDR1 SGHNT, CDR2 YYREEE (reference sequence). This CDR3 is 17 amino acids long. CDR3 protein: CASSSSGQGATNEKLFF. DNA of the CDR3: TGTGCCAGCAGCTCTTCGGGACAGGGGGCAACTAATGAAAAACTGTTTTTT.

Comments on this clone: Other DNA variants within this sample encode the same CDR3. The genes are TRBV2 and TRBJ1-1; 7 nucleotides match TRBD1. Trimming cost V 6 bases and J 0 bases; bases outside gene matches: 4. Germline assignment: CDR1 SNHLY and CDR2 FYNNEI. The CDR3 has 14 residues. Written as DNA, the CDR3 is TGTGCCAGCAGGACAGGGACCCTGAACACTGAAGCTTTCTTT. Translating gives CASRTGTLNTEAFF.

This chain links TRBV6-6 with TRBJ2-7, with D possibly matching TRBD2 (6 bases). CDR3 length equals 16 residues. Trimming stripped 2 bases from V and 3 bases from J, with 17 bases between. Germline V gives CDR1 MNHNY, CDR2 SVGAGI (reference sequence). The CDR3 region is CASSYAGRRESYEQYF. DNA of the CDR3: TGTGCCAGCAGTTACGCCGGCCGACGGGAGAGCTACGAGCAGTACTTC.

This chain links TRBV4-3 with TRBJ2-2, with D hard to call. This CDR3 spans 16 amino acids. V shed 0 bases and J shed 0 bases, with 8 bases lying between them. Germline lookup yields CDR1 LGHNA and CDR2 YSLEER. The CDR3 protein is CASSQEFGTNTGELFF. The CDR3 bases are TGCGCCAGCAGCCAAGAATTTGGTACGAACACCGGGGAGCTGTTTTTT.

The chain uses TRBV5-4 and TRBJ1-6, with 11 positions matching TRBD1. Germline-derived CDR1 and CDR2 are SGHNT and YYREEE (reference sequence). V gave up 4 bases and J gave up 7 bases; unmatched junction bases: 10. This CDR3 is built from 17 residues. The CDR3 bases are TGTGCCAGCAGCCCTGGGACAGGGGGTGGGCTCAATTCACCCCTCCACTTT. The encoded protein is CASSPGTGGGLNSPLHF.

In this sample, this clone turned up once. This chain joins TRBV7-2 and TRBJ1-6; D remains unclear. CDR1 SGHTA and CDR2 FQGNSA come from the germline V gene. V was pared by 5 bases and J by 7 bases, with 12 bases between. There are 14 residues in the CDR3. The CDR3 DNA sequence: TGTGCCAGCAGCCTCGGCCCTTTAAATTCACCCCTCCACTTT. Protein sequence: CASSLGPLNSPLHF.

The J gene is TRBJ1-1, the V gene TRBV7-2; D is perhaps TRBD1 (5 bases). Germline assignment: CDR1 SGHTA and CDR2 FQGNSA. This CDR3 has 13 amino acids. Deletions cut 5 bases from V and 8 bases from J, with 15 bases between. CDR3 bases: TGTGCCAGCAGCCTCAGGACACTAAGGGAAGCTTTCTTT. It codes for CASSLRTLREAFF.

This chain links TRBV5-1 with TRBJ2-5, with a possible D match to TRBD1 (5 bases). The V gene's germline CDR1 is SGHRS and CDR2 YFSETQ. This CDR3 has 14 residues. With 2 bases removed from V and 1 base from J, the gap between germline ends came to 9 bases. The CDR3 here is CASSFTGSQETQYF. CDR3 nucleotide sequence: TGCGCCAGCAGCTTTACAGGTAGCCAAGAGACCCAGTACTTC. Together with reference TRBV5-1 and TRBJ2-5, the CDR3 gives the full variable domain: KAGVTQTPRYLIKTRGQQVTLSCSPISGHRSVSWYQQTPGQGLQFLFEYFSETQRNKGNFPGRFSGRQFSNSRSEMNVSTLELGDSALYLCASSFTGSQETQYFGPGTRLLVL.